The TCR beta chain under discussion was sequenced for a study of blood T cells in healthy people across ages. Study-wide points: Roughly linear age-related decline in beta diversity appeared, significant by age 40. When one million T cells were used, diversity estimates were thought to be underestimates. CMV status of donors was not determined, possibly confounding expanded clonotype changes.

About this clonotype itself: Its antigen is undetermined.

Alongside a J-beta primer mix, a sample-barcoded 5' primer served in a second PCR lasting 7 to 11 cycles. Using its own MiXCR run on the 5' RACE reads, TCRdb lists one record per CDR3 protein. The table records roughly 2 million distinct CDR3 sequences, approximately 50% of them present only once. Donors gave approximately 9.9 milliliters of peripheral blood apiece. The germline gives CDR1 LNHNV, CDR2 YYDKDF (reference sequence). The V end lost 8 bases, the J end lost 5 bases, and 13 bases lay between the germline ends. This CDR3 is 13 amino acids long. The chain links TRBV15 to TRBJ1-5; D not certain. The sequencing sample was made of blood. This clonotype was obtained from a woman aged 40 to 50 in good health. Here the CDR3 reads CATVHLWDQPQHF. The CDR3 nucleotides are TGTGCCACCGTCCATCTATGGGATCAGCCCCAGCATTTT.